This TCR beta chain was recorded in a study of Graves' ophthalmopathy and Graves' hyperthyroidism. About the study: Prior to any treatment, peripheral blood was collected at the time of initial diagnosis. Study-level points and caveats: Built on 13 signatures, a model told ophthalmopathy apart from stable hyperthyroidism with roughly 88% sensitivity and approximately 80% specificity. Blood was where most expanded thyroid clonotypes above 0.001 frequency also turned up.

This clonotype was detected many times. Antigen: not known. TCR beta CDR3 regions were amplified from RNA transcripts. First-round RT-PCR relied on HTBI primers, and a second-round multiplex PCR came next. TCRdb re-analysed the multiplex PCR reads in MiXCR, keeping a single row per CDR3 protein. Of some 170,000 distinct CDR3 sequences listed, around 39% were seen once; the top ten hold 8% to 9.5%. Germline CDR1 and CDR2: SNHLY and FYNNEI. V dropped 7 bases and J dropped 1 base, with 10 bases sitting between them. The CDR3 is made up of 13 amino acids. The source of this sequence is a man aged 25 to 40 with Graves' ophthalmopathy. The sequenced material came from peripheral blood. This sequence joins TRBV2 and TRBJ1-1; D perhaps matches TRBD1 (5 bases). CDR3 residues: CASTLTENTEAFF. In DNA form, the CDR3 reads TGTGCCAGCACCCTGACAGAGAACACTGAAGCTTTCTTT.